A single sample gave rise to the 30 T cell receptor beta chains below, sequenced in a study of metastatic and nonmetastatic thyroid tumors. TCRdb reanalyzed the PCR reads with MiXCR. The table lists about 39,000 clones, more than 15% of them singletons. Thyroid surgery was performed in patients who had received no treatment beforehand. Sequencing was performed on blood. The source is a female donor with papillary thyroid cancer or a benign thyroid nodule (not recorded which). Some clones in this sample may be carry-over from other donors' samples.

This clone has at least ten counts. The gene calls are TRBV30 and TRBJ2-7; 8 nucleotides agree with TRBD1. The J segment lost 5 bases and the V segment lost 1 base, leaving 1 base of the junction unmatched. Germline V CDR1 and CDR2: GTSNPN, SVGIG (reference sequence). The CDR3 runs 12 residues. CDR3 sequence: CAWSAGGDEQYF. In DNA form, the CDR3 reads TGTGCCTGGAGTGCAGGGGGCGACGAGCAGTACTTC. Looking up the rest from reference TRBV30 and TRBJ2-7 gives the full variable domain: SQTIHQWPATLVQPVGSPLSLECTVEGTSNPNLYWYRQAAGRGLQLLFYSVGIGQISSEVPQNLSASRPQDRQFILSSKKLLLSDSGFYLCAWSAGGDEQYFGPGTRLTVT.

Regarding this clone: A read error may be the cause here, since a much bigger clone is one base away. This specimen includes other DNA sequences encoding the same CDR3. The CDR3 bases are TGTGCCAGCAGCTCGACGAGTCGGACTGGTCAGTTCTTC. Translating gives CASSSTSRTGQFF. The V call is TRBV5-4, the J call TRBJ2-1; D might be TRBD2 (5 bases). Trimming shortened V by 3 bases and J by 13 bases, and 17 bases separated the two germline ends. From germline, CDR1 is SGHNT and CDR2 YYREEE (reference sequence). This CDR3 region has 13 residues.

This rearrangement joins TRBV12-3 or TRBV12-4 to TRBJ2-3, with 11 bases fitting TRBD2. The CDR3 totals 16 residues. The V and J ends lost 5 bases and 5 bases, in that order; junction bases with no gene match: 9. Written as DNA, the CDR3 is TGTGCCAGCAGTGATTCGGGACTAGCGGATGAAGATACGCAGTATTTT. Its translation is CASSDSGLADEDTQYF.

This clone was recorded many times. The genes are TRBV6-6 and TRBJ2-5; D ambiguous. From germline, CDR1 is MNHNY and CDR2 SVGAGI (reference sequence). The CDR3 contains 11 residues. Trimming shortened V by 2 bases and J by 5 bases, and 3 bases separated the two germline ends. The CDR3 is CASSYGETQYF. CDR3 bases: TGTGCCAGCAGTTACGGGGAGACCCAGTACTTC.

There are many counts of this clone. J is TRBJ2-1 and V is TRBV5-1; 9 bases match TRBD1. Germline CDR1 reads SGHRS; CDR2 reads YFSETQ. Unmatched junction bases numbered 12, after V lost 4 bases and J lost 7 bases. The CDR3 spans 16 residues. The CDR3 loop is CASSVEQGARANEQFF. CDR3 DNA sequence: TGCGCCAGCAGCGTGGAACAGGGGGCGCGCGCAAATGAGCAGTTCTTC.

The V and J genes are TRBV6-1 and TRBJ1-6; D gene unclear. The CDR3 is 14 residues long. Trimming took 8 bases from V and 5 from J, leaving 13 bases between them. From germline, CDR1 is MNHNS and CDR2 SASEGT. CDR3 sequence: CASAGNRDNSPLHF. Written as DNA, the CDR3 is TGTGCCAGCGCGGGAAATCGTGATAATTCACCCCTCCACTTT.

As for this clone: This is likely a read error, given that the CDR3 carries no conserved phenylalanine or tryptophan at its end. CDR3: CVSIPQADNYGYTL. In DNA, the CDR3 is TGTGTCAGCATCCCCCAAGCGGATAACTATGGCTACACCCTC. The rearrangement uses TRBV7-2 and TRBJ1-2, with D unclear. Germline CDR1 SGHTA, CDR2 FQGNSA. CDR3 length: 14 residues.

This clone was recorded many times. The chain has TRBV28 and TRBJ2-5; the match to TRBD2 covers 7 bases. The CDR3 sequence is 13 residues long. After removal of 8 bases from V and 5 bases from J, the junction contained 8 bases not matched to a gene. In germline, CDR1 is MDHEN, CDR2 SYDVKM. The CDR3 here is CASLGGGEETQYF. The CDR3 DNA is TGTGCCAGCCTTGGGGGGGGAGAGGAGACCCAGTACTTC.

This clone was recorded many times. The chain joins TRBV20-1 to TRBJ2-5; D ambiguous. Between the trimmed V and J ends, which lost 6 bases and 5 bases, there was a span of 19 bases. CDR1 is DFQATT and CDR2 is SNEGSKA in the germline V gene (reference sequence). This CDR3 region has 14 residues. CDR3 DNA: TGCAGTGCCGGACCTAACACAAATTGGGAGACCCAGTACTTC. Protein product: CSAGPNTNWETQYF.

J is TRBJ1-2 and V is TRBV5-1; D remains ambiguous. CDR3 length: 12 amino acids. CDR1 SGHRS and CDR2 YFSETQ come from the germline V gene. V gave up 4 bases and J gave up 8 bases, with 12 bases separating them. CDR3 DNA: TGCGCCAGCAGCGTTGGTGTTGAAGGCTACACCTTC. Protein: CASSVGVEGYTF.

This clone appeared many times. The chain carries TRBV6-1 and TRBJ1-4; TRBD1 might be the D (5 bases). This CDR3 is 14 amino acids long. V was shortened by 2 bases and J by 4 bases, with 8 bases between the two germline ends. Germline values: CDR1 MNHNS, CDR2 SASEGT. The CDR3 bases are TGTGCCAGCAGTGAACAGGGAGGTAATGAAAAACTGTTTTTT. Translation: CASSEQGGNEKLFF.

This clone is medium-sized by share. V and J are TRBV7-8 and TRBJ1-2; D is possibly TRBD1 (6 bases). The V gene's germline CDR1 is SGHVS and CDR2 FQNEAQ. This CDR3 is built from 16 residues. The V end was cut by 2 bases, the J end by 4 bases, with 17 bases between. The CDR3 here is CASSLTPPGHPYGYTF. The CDR3 nucleotides read TGTGCCAGCAGCTTAACCCCACCGGGACATCCCTATGGCTACACCTTC.

This clone has at least ten counts. The rearrangement links TRBV5-1 to TRBJ2-1; tentatively, D is TRBD1 (6 bases). With 0 bases removed from V and 9 bases from J, the gap between germline ends came to 13 bases. CDR3 size: 14 residues. The germline CDR1 and CDR2 sequences are SGHRS and YFSETQ. The CDR3 DNA sequence: TGCGCCAGCAGCTTGGGGCAGGGGATCCTTGAGCAGTTCTTC. This sequence encodes CASSLGQGILEQFF. Variable domain in full (rest from reference TRBV5-1 and TRBJ2-1): KAGVTQTPRYLIKTRGQQVTLSCSPISGHRSVSWYQQTPGQGLQFLFEYFSETQRNKGNFPGRFSGRQFSNSRSEMNVSTLELGDSALYLCASSLGQGILEQFFGPGTRLTVL.

This clone was recorded at least ten times. The rearrangement links TRBV4-3 to TRBJ1-1; 7 bases agree with TRBD1. Germline V gene data show CDR1 as LGHNA and CDR2 as YSLEER. There are 13 residues in the CDR3. V was clipped by 4 bases and J by 5 bases; unmatched bases: 4. The CDR3 region is CASSPDRLTEAFF. CDR3 nucleotide sequence: TGCGCCAGCAGCCCGGACAGGCTAACTGAAGCTTTCTTT.

This clone has a count of ten or more. CDR3 loop: CSASTGTGGSDTQYF. CDR3 in DNA: TGCAGTGCTAGCACCGGGACAGGAGGGTCAGATACGCAGTATTTT. This chain connects TRBV20-1 to TRBJ2-3; 8 nucleotides align to TRBD1. V shed 3 bases, J shed 4 bases, and the junction held 9 bases outside the gene matches. The CDR3 is made up of 15 amino acids. Germline V gene data show CDR1 as DFQATT and CDR2 as SNEGSKA (reference sequence).

In this sample, this clone turned up many times. This chain connects TRBV18 to TRBJ1-6; D is possibly TRBD1 (5 bases). This CDR3 region has 15 residues. CDR1 is KGHSH and CDR2 is LQKENI in the germline V gene. V was clipped by 6 bases and J by 9 bases, with 18 bases between them. The chain's CDR3 is CASSPNRDLSSPLHF. CDR3 DNA: TGTGCCAGCTCGCCTAACCGGGACCTTTCTTCACCCCTCCACTTT.

This clone showed up many times. The genes are TRBV7-9 and TRBJ1-2, with 9 bases lining up with TRBD1. The ends lost 6 bases at V and 7 bases at J; junction bases unmatched: 9. CDR1 and CDR2 from the germline V gene are SEHNR and FQNEAQ (reference sequence). The CDR3 is 14 amino acids. The CDR3 reads CASSYTGGGSGYTF. CDR3 bases: TGTGCCAGCAGTTATACAGGGGGCGGGAGTGGCTACACCTTC.

This clone was counted at least ten times. The gene calls are TRBV11-3 and TRBJ2-7; 9 bases are shared with TRBD1. The CDR3 is 13 residues long. The V gene's germline CDR1 is SGHNT and CDR2 YENEEA. V gave up 5 bases and J gave up 4 bases; unmatched junction bases: 3. CDR3 sequence: CASSRGQGYEQYF. The CDR3 bases are TGTGCCAGCAGCCGAGGACAGGGGTACGAGCAGTACTTC.

The table lists this clone with many counts. The V gene is TRBV20-1, the J gene TRBJ1-4; D gene unclear. Germline CDR1 and CDR2: DFQATT and SNEGSKA (reference sequence). This CDR3 has 10 residues. Trimming took off 4 bases at V and 5 bases at J, with 2 bases between the two ends. CDR3 residues: CSAKNEKLFF. DNA of the CDR3: TGCAGTGCTAAGAATGAAAAACTGTTTTTT.

This clone was observed once. A clone one base away is much larger, so this may be a read error. This chain uses TRBV2 with TRBJ2-5; maybe TRBD2 (5 bases). CDR1 is SNHLY, CDR2 FYNNEI, per germline. CDR3 length equals 16 residues. Trimming took 6 bases from V and 1 from J, leaving 18 bases between them. The CDR3 spells CASRKDSSFPQETQYF. The CDR3 bases are TGTGCCAGCAGGAAGGACTCCTCGTTCCCCCAAGAGACCCAGTACTTC.

This clone was observed a handful of times. V usage is TRBV28 and J usage is TRBJ2-1; a possible D gene is TRBD2 (5 bases). Trimming cost V 5 bases and J 3 bases, with 14 bases left between them. The CDR3 runs 15 residues. Germline CDR1 is MDHEN and CDR2 is SYDVKM. This CDR3 is CASSNWPRDYNEQFF. The CDR3 DNA reads TGTGCCAGCAGTAATTGGCCTCGGGACTACAATGAGCAGTTCTTC.

Of note for this clone: Possible read error: a much larger clone is one base away. The sample contains more than one DNA sequence encoding this CDR3. The chain combines TRBV29-1 with TRBJ1-1; no definite D call. There are 13 residues in the CDR3. Germline CDR1 and CDR2: SQVTM and ANQGSEA. The V end lost 4 bases, the J end lost 0 bases, and 9 bases lay between the germline ends. The CDR3 reads CSVGSQMNTEAFF. DNA of the CDR3: TGCAGCGTTGGTAGTCAGATGAACACTGAAGCTTTCTTT.

Points on this clone: At one of its ends the junction is not consistent with the germline gene, which may arise from a read error. The V call is TRBV27, the J call TRBJ2-7; TRBD2 aligns across 8 bases. Germline CDR1 is MNHEY and CDR2 is SMNVEV (reference sequence). This CDR3 comprises 18 residues. Written as DNA, the CDR3 is TGTGCGAGCAGTCAGGCAGAGGGGACTAGAGGAGCCCCTTACGAGCAGTACTTC. Translated, it gives CASSQAEGTRGAPYEQYF.

This clone was observed many times. The gene calls are TRBV30 and TRBJ2-3; D perhaps matches TRBD1 (5 bases). Looked up from germline, CDR1 is GTSNPN and CDR2 is SVGIG (reference sequence). The V gene lost 0 bases and the J gene lost 8 bases, with 15 bases spanning the gap. This CDR3 comprises 14 residues. CDR3 sequence (DNA): TGTGCCTGGAGTGTAGACAGCAGCCAGGGTACGCAGTATTTT. Protein product: CAWSVDSSQGTQYF.

This clone was counted at least ten times. One end of the junction varies from germline; a read error may be responsible. CDR3 in amino acids: CASSLAVQETQYF. The CDR3 DNA reads as TGTGCCAGCAGCCTAGCGGTTCAAGAGACCCAGTACTTC. This chain joins TRBV7-9 and TRBJ2-5; 7 nucleotides align to TRBD2. The CDR3 has 13 residues. The germline V gene has CDR1 SEHNR and CDR2 FQNEAQ (reference sequence). The full variable domain, its missing parts supplied by reference TRBV7-9 and TRBJ2-5, is DTGVSQNPRHKITKRGQNVTFRCDPISEHNRLYWYRQTLGQGPEFLTYFQNEAQLEKSRLLSDRFSAERPKGSFSTLEIQRTEQGDSAMYLCASSLAVQETQYFGPGTRLLVL.

This clone was recorded many times. CDR3 bases: TGTGCCAGCAGGACCGGGACTAGCTACGGGAGGTCTTACTACGAGCAGTACTTC. Its translation: CASRTGTSYGRSYYEQYF. The V call is TRBV6-2 or TRBV6-3, the J call TRBJ2-7, with 9 nucleotides matching TRBD2. Germline V gives CDR1 MNHEY, CDR2 SVGEGT. V trimming: 6 bases; J trimming: 3 bases; junction bases outside the gene matches: 18. This CDR3 region has 18 residues.

This clone has only a few counts. The rearrangement uses TRBV7-2 and TRBJ2-7; D may be TRBD2 (6 bases). The germline V and J ends were trimmed by 4 bases and 2 bases, with 15 bases remaining between them. Germline V gives CDR1 SGHTA, CDR2 FQGNSA. This CDR3 is 15 amino acids long. The CDR3 DNA reads TGTGCCAGCAGCTCCAGAGGTGGAGGGCCCTACGAGCAGTACTTC. It is translated as CASSSRGGGPYEQYF.

This clone has a count of ten or more. CDR3 sequence reads: CASSPLDRGVSGANVLTF. In nucleotides, the CDR3 is TGTGCCAGCTCACCACTGGACAGGGGGGTTTCTGGGGCCAACGTCCTGACTTTC. The chain carries TRBV18 and TRBJ2-6; 10 bases agree with TRBD1. Germline V gene data show CDR1 as KGHSH and CDR2 as LQKENI. V lost 1 base to trimming and J lost 1 base; unmatched junction nucleotides: 4. The length of the CDR3 is 18 residues.

On this clone: With a much larger clone just one base away, this may be a read error. V is TRBV29-1 and J is TRBJ2-7; D is possibly TRBD1 (5 bases). Trimming pared 5 bases from V and 4 bases from J, leaving 15 bases between. Germline loops: CDR1 SQVTM, CDR2 ANQGSEA. This CDR3 is built from 13 residues. The CDR3 DNA reads TGCAGCGTTAAACAGGCTCCAGGGTACGAGCAGTACTTC. Translated, it gives CSVKQAPGYEQYF.

This clone was seen many times. V and J are TRBV4-1 and TRBJ2-2; D possibly corresponds to TRBD2 (5 bases). This CDR3 contains 15 residues. Germline values: CDR1 MGHRA, CDR2 YSYEKL. V lost 4 bases and J 1 base, leaving 10 bases between the germline ends. CDR3 amino acids: CASSREGWNTGELFF. The CDR3 region has the DNA TGCGCCAGCAGCCGAGAGGGATGGAACACCGGGGAGCTGTTTTTT.